This TCR beta chain appears in the sequencing data of a study of graft-versus-host responses after intestinal transplantation. Some clones are missing from TCRdb's copy, which holds only in-frame ones; the method was immunoSEQ multiplex PCR. The sample includes 20,000 to 30,000 clones, roughly 80% of them seen just once. Germline trimming cut 0 bases from V and 3 bases from J; bases unmatched to any gene: 13. This CDR3 is built from 19 residues. Germline CDR1 is MGHRA and CDR2 is YSYEKL. The TCR sequence derives from a human patient who received an intestinal transplant, so some T cells may come from the graft donor. This chain links TRBV4-1 with TRBJ2-7, with 11 bases aligning to TRBD2. This sample comprised PBMCs, obtained approximately four weeks after intestinal transplant. CDR3 bases: TGCGCCAGCAGCCAAGACTATGGAAGGCGGGGACTAGCGGACTACGAGCAGTACTTC. It is translated as CASSQDYGRRGLADYEQYF.